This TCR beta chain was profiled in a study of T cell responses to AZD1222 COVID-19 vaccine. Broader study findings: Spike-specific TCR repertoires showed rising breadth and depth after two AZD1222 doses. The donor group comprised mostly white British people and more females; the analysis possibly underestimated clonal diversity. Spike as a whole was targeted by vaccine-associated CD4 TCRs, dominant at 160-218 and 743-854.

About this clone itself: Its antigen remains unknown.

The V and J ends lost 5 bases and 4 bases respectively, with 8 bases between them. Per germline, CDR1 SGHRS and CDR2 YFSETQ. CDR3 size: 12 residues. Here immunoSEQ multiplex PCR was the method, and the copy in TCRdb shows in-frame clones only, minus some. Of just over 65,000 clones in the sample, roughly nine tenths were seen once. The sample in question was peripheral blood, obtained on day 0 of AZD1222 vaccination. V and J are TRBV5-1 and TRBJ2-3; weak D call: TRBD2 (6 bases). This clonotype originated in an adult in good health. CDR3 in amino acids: CASRGEADTQYF. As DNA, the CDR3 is TGCGCCAGCAGGGGGGAGGCAGATACGCAGTATTTT.